A single sample is the source of the 19 T cell receptor beta chains below, sequenced in a study of shared clonotypes between healthy human individuals. Using immunoSEQ multiplex PCR, the repertoire was profiled, and TCRdb retains in-frame clones only, with some absent. Altogether 2 million to 3 million clones are present, 80% to 95% being singletons, with the ten largest covering roughly 0.36%. Sequencing was carried out using naive CD4+ T cells from PBMCs. Indicated subset: CD45RA+ positively selected. These receptors were obtained from a man aged 18 to 30 in good health. Some clones in this sample may be carry-over from other donors' samples.

The rearrangement uses TRBV14 and TRBJ2-7; perhaps D is TRBD1 or TRBD2 (6 bases each). There are 16 residues in the CDR3. With 0 bases removed from V and 1 base from J, the gap between germline ends came to 13 bases. CDR1 is SGHDN, CDR2 FVKESK, per germline. The CDR3 is CASSQDRGTLSYEQYF. CDR3 nucleotides: TGTGCCAGCAGCCAAGATCGCGGGACACTTTCCTACGAGCAGTACTTC.

The rearrangement links TRBV7-8 to TRBJ1-1; the match to TRBD1 covers 8 bases. CDR1 and CDR2 from the germline V gene are SGHVS and FQNEAQ. The CDR3 runs to 15 residues. V gave up 4 bases and J gave up 2 bases; unmatched junction bases: 6. The CDR3 DNA reads TGTGCCAGCAGCTCGCAGGGGGCGTTAAACACTGAAGCTTTCTTT. This sequence encodes CASSSQGALNTEAFF.

This chain links TRBV5-1 with TRBJ1-1; D unclear. This CDR3 is 13 amino acids long. Germline V CDR1 and CDR2: SGHRS, YFSETQ. V gave up 0 bases and J gave up 3 bases, with 6 bases separating them. The CDR3 here is CASSLEMDTEAFF. Here the CDR3 DNA reads TGCGCCAGCAGCTTGGAAATGGACACTGAAGCTTTCTTT.

This clone has only one observation. The V gene is TRBV7-2, the J gene TRBJ2-1, with 7 positions matching TRBD2. V was pared by 5 bases and J by 9 bases, with 16 bases of the junction left unmatched. CDR3 length equals 16 residues. CDR1 is SGHTA, CDR2 FQGNSA, per germline. The CDR3 bases are TGTGCCAGCAGCCATCGATTGGGGGAGGGCCCCGTTGAGCAGTTCTTC. Protein: CASSHRLGEGPVEQFF.

The V and J genes are TRBV5-6 and TRBJ1-5; D call uncertain. Per the germline V gene, CDR1 is SGHDT and CDR2 is YYEEEE. V lost 2 bases and J 6 bases, leaving 18 bases between the germline ends. The CDR3 is 16 amino acids. CDR3 nucleotides: TGTGCCAGCAGCTTATCGTATCAGACCGAGGGTCAGCCCCAGCATTTT. Translation gives CASSLSYQTEGQPQHF.

This clone appeared a few times. At the DNA level, this CDR3 is encoded by other sequences in the same sample as well. CDR3 residues: CASSLDGNTGELFF. CDR3 nucleotide sequence: TGCGCCAGCAGCTTGGATGGGAACACCGGGGAGCTGTTTTTT. The chain couples TRBV5-1 to TRBJ2-2, with unresolved D. Germline assignment: CDR1 SGHRS and CDR2 YFSETQ. The CDR3 covers 14 residues. Trimming left V 0 bases short and J 1 base short, with 4 bases between.

This chain connects TRBV28 to TRBJ1-5; 7 positions match TRBD1. CDR1 and CDR2 (germline): MDHEN, SYDVKM. The CDR3 is 15 amino acids. Trimming cost V 3 bases and J 6 bases; bases outside gene matches: 8. CDR3 DNA sequence: TGTGCCAGCAGTTTCGGGACAGTAATAAGTCAGCCCCAGCATTTT. This sequence encodes CASSFGTVISQPQHF.

This clone has a single count. This chain links TRBV7-2 with TRBJ1-2; maybe TRBD1 (5 bases). Germline loops: CDR1 SGHTA, CDR2 FQGNSA. V lost 9 bases, J lost 0 bases, and 20 bases lay in between. This CDR3 is 16 amino acids long. The CDR3, as DNA: TGTGCCAGAAGGAATGACGGGGGAGTCTCTAACTATGGCTACACCTTC. This encodes CARRNDGGVSNYGYTF.

In DNA, the CDR3 is TGTGCCAGCAGTTTGCTCCCCCGGGAGAACTATGGCTACACCTTC. It is translated as CASSLLPRENYGYTF. This rearrangement joins TRBV28 to TRBJ1-2; D not resolved. The CDR3 covers 15 residues. CDR1 and CDR2 from the germline V gene are MDHEN and SYDVKM. Trimming left V 3 bases short and J 2 bases short, with 13 bases between.

Here the CDR3 DNA reads TGTGCCAGCACCCGGGGGGCAGGAGTCAGCGAAGCTTTCTTT. Translation: CASTRGAGVSEAFF. This chain links TRBV7-6 with TRBJ1-1, with a weak D call TRBD1 (6 bases). The CDR3 contains 14 residues. V dropped 7 bases and J dropped 8 bases, with 20 bases sitting between them. Looked up from germline, CDR1 is SGHVS and CDR2 is FNYEAQ.

The chain combines TRBV7-7 with TRBJ2-2; D possibly uses TRBD1 or TRBD2 (5 bases each). The CDR3 covers 15 residues. CDR1 and CDR2 (germline): SSHAT, FNYEAQ (reference sequence). V dropped 5 bases and J dropped 1 base, with 11 bases sitting between them. The CDR3 DNA follows: TGTGCCAGCAGCCGAGGGGCAGGGAACACCGGGGAGCTGTTTTTT. As protein: CASSRGAGNTGELFF.

With regard to this clone: At one boundary the junction diverges from the germline segment, which might be a read error. This chain joins TRBV28 and TRBJ2-7; TRBD2 matches 9 bases. This CDR3 is built from 14 residues. Germline-derived CDR1 and CDR2 are MDHEN and SYDVKM. CDR3: CATSRGLAANEQYF. The CDR3 DNA sequence: TGTGCCACCAGTCGGGGACTAGCAGCCAACGAGCAGTACTTC.

This chain links TRBV5-1 with TRBJ2-6; possible D gene TRBD1, 6 bases. Trimming took off 7 bases at V and 0 bases at J, with 8 bases between the two ends. The CDR3 consists of 14 residues. Germline CDR1 reads SGHRS; CDR2 reads YFSETQ. The CDR3 DNA reads TGCGCCAGCCGGGACAACTCTGGGGCCAACGTCCTGACTTTC. Translated: CASRDNSGANVLTF.

This chain uses TRBV6-1 with TRBJ2-1; D gene unclear. Germline V lookup: CDR1 MNHNS, CDR2 SASEGT. CDR3 length: 13 amino acids. V lost 5 bases and J lost 1, with 6 bases in between. In nucleotides, the CDR3 is TGTGCCAGCAGTTCACTTTCCTACAATGAGCAGTTCTTC. Its protein is CASSSLSYNEQFF.

The rearrangement uses TRBV11-3 and TRBJ2-3, with 9 positions matching TRBD1. In germline, CDR1 is SGHNT, CDR2 YENEEA. Trimming removed 4 bases from V and 5 bases from J; junction bases left unmatched: 7. CDR3 length: 15 amino acids. The CDR3 here is CASSSGQGEGDTQYF. The CDR3 DNA sequence: TGTGCCAGCAGCTCGGGACAGGGTGAGGGAGATACGCAGTATTTT.

This chain connects TRBV7-2 to TRBJ2-5; D is perhaps TRBD1 (5 bases). Germline lookup yields CDR1 SGHTA and CDR2 FQGNSA. The CDR3 extends over 14 amino acids. The V gene lost 3 bases and the J gene lost 4 bases, with 12 bases spanning the gap. As DNA, the CDR3 is TGTGCCAGCAGCTTTTCAGGGTTGGGAGAGACCCAGTACTTC. Translating it yields CASSFSGLGETQYF.

This clone was observed once. The rearrangement joins TRBV30 to TRBJ1-2; D perhaps matches TRBD1 (5 bases). Looked up from germline, CDR1 is GTSNPN and CDR2 is SVGIG (reference sequence). Trimming left V 4 bases short and J 6 bases short, with 18 bases between. The CDR3 is made up of 14 amino acids. This CDR3 reads CAWTRLDGGNGYTF. The CDR3, as DNA: TGTGCCTGGACCAGATTGGACGGGGGAAATGGCTACACCTTC.

The chain uses TRBV19 and TRBJ1-5; maybe TRBD1 (5 bases). V was cut by 5 bases and J by 3 bases, with 14 bases left in between. The CDR3 totals 15 residues. Germline values: CDR1 LNHDA, CDR2 SQIVND (reference sequence). The CDR3 loop is CASSGGSSPNQPQHF. In nucleotides, the CDR3 is TGTGCCAGTAGTGGGGGTTCCAGCCCCAATCAGCCCCAGCATTTT.

Only a few counts were recorded for this clone. CDR3 in DNA: TGTGCCAGTAGTGGCTTGGACAGGGGGCGAGCTGAAGCTTTCTTT. It specifies CASSGLDRGRAEAFF. This rearrangement joins TRBV19 to TRBJ1-1; 11 positions agree with TRBD1. The CDR3 spans 15 residues. Germline V gives CDR1 LNHDA, CDR2 SQIVND (reference sequence). The trim removed 5 bases at V and 6 bases at J, leaving 8 bases unmatched.